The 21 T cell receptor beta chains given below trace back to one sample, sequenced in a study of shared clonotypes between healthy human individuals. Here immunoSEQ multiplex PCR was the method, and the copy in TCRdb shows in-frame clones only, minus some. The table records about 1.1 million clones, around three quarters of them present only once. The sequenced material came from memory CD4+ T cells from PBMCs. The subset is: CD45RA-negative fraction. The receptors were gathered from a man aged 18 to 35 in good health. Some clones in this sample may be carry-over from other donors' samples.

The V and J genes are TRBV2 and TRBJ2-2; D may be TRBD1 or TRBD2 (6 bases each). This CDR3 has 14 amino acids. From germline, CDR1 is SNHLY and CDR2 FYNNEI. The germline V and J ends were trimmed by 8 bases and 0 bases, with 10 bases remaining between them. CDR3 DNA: TGTGCCAGCGGGCGGGACACGAACACCGGGGAGCTGTTTTTT. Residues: CASGRDTNTGELFF. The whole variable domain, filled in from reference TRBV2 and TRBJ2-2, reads EPEVTQTPSHQVTQMGQEVILRCVPISNHLYFYWYRQILGQKVEFLVSFYNNEISEKSEIFDDQFSVERPDGSNFTLKIRSTKLEDSAMYFCASGRDTNTGELFFGEGSRLTVL.

The CDR3 is CAISDPGLAGKGTDTQYF. The CDR3 bases are TGTGCCATCAGTGATCCGGGACTAGCGGGAAAAGGGACAGATACGCAGTATTTT. This sequence joins TRBV10-3 and TRBJ2-3; TRBD2 aligns across 13 bases. CDR3 length: 18 amino acids. Germline lookup yields CDR1 ENHRY and CDR2 SYGVKD. V was pared by 3 bases and J by 3 bases, with 9 bases of the junction left unmatched.

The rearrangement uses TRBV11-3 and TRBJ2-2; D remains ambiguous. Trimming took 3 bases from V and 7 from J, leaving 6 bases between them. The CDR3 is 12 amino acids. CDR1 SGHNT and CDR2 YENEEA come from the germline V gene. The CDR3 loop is CASSFSSGELFF. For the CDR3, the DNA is TGTGCCAGCAGCTTCAGTAGCGGGGAGCTGTTTTTT.

In DNA, the CDR3 is TGTGCCAGCAGTATGGCGGGACAGGGTCAGGCCTCTGGCGATGGCTACACCTTC. It is translated as CASSMAGQGQASGDGYTF. The rearrangement joins TRBV28 to TRBJ1-2; 9 positions match TRBD1. The V and J ends lost 5 bases and 6 bases, in that order; junction bases with no gene match: 19. The germline CDR1 and CDR2 sequences are MDHEN and SYDVKM. This CDR3 region has 18 residues.

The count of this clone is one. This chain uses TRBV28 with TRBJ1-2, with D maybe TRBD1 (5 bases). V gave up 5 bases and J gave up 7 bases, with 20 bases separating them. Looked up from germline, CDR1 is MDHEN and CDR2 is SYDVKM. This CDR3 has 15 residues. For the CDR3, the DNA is TGTGCCAGCAGTCGCCATTCCACCAGGGCGGGTGGCTACACCTTC. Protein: CASSRHSTRAGGYTF.

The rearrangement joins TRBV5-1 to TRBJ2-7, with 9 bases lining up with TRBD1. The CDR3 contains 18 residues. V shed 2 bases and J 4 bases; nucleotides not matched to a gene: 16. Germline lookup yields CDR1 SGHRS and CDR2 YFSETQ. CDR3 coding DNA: TGCGCCAGCAGCTTAAATCCCCCTTCGACAGGGGGGTTTTACGAGCAGTACTTC. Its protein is CASSLNPPSTGGFYEQYF. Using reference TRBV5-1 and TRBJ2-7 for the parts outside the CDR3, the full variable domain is KAGVTQTPRYLIKTRGQQVTLSCSPISGHRSVSWYQQTPGQGLQFLFEYFSETQRNKGNFPGRFSGRQFSNSRSEMNVSTLELGDSALYLCASSLNPPSTGGFYEQYFGPGTRLTVT.

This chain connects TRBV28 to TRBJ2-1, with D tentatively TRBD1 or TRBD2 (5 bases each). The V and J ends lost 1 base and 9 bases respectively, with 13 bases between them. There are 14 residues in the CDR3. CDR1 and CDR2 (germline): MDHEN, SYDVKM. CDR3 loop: CASSLSGPLSEQFF. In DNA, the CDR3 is TGTGCCAGCAGTTTATCGGGACCCCTTTCTGAGCAGTTCTTC.

CDR3 sequence (DNA): TGTGCCAGCAGCTTAGTTACGGGAACGGTATCGGGAAACACCATATATTTT. Amino acids: CASSLVTGTVSGNTIYF. The chain has TRBV11-2 and TRBJ1-3; no definite D call. Germline lookup yields CDR1 SGHAT and CDR2 FQNNGV. The CDR3 consists of 17 residues. V shed 1 base and J shed 4 bases, with 17 bases lying between them.

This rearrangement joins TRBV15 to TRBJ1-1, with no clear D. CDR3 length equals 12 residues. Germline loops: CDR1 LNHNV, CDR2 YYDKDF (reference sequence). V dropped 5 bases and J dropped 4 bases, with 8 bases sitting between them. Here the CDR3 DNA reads TGTGCCACCAGCCTCAGTTTCACTGAAGCTTTCTTT. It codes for CATSLSFTEAFF.

The chain's CDR3 is CASSIFSTSGQTQYF. The CDR3, as DNA: TGTGCCAGTAGTATCTTCTCCACTAGCGGGCAAACGCAGTATTTT. J is TRBJ2-3 and V is TRBV19; TRBD2 matches 9 bases. The junction had 10 bases not matched to a gene; V was cut back by 3 bases and J by 9 bases. The CDR3 has 15 amino acids. Germline lookup yields CDR1 LNHDA and CDR2 SQIVND (reference sequence).

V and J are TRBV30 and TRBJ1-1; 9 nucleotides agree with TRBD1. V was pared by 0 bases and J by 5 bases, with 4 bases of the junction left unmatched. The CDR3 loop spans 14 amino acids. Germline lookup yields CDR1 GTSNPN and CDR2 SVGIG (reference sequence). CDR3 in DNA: TGTGCCTGGAGTGTACAGGGGGCGAGGACTGAAGCTTTCTTT. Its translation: CAWSVQGARTEAFF.

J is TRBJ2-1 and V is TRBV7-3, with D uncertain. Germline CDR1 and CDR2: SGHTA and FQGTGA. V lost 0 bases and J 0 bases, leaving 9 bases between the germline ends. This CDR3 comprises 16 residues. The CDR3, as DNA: TGTGCCAGCAGCTTAACGATAGCTGACTCCTACAATGAGCAGTTCTTC. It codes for CASSLTIADSYNEQFF. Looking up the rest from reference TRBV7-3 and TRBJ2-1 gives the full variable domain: GAGVSQTPSNKVTEKGKYVELRCDPISGHTALYWYRQSLGQGPEFLIYFQGTGAADDSGLPNDRFFAVRPEGSVSTLKIQRTERGDSAVYLCASSLTIADSYNEQFFGPGTRLTVL.

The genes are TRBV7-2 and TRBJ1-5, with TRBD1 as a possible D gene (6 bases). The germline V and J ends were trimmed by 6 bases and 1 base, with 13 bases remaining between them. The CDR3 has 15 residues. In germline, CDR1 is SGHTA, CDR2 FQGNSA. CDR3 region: CASSPLGQSNQPQHF. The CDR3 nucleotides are TGTGCCAGCAGTCCACTCGGACAGAGCAATCAGCCCCAGCATTTT. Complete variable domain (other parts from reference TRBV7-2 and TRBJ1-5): GAGVSQSPSNKVTEKGKDVELRCDPISGHTALYWYRQSLGQGLEFLIYFQGNSAPDKSGLPSDRFSAERTGGSVSTLTIQRTQQEDSAVYLCASSPLGQSNQPQHFGDGTRLSIL.

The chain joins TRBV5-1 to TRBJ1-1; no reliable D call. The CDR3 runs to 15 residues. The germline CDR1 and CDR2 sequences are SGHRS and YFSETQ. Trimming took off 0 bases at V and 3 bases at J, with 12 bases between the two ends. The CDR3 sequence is CASSLAPTPDTEAFF. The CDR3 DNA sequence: TGCGCCAGCAGCTTGGCCCCAACTCCCGACACTGAAGCTTTCTTT. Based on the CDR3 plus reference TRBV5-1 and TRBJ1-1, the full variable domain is KAGVTQTPRYLIKTRGQQVTLSCSPISGHRSVSWYQQTPGQGLQFLFEYFSETQRNKGNFPGRFSGRQFSNSRSEMNVSTLELGDSALYLCASSLAPTPDTEAFFGQGTRLTVV.

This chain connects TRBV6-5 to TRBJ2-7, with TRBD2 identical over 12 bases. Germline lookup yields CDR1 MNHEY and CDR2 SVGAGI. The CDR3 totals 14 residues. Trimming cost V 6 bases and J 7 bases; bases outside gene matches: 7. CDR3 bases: TGTGCCAGCAGCCGGACTAGCGGGGCCCGGGAGCAGTACTTC. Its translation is CASSRTSGAREQYF.

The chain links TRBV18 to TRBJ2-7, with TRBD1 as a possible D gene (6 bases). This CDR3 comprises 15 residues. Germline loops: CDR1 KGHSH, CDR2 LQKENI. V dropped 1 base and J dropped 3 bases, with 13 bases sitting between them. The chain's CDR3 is CASSPLRTEVYEQYF. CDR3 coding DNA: TGTGCCAGCTCACCACTCCGGACAGAGGTCTACGAGCAGTACTTC.

Here the CDR3 reads CASSASSAAYNEQFF. CDR3 nucleotides: TGTGCCAGCAGCGCTAGCAGCGCGGCGTACAATGAGCAGTTCTTC. This rearrangement joins TRBV9 to TRBJ2-1, with D tentatively TRBD2 (5 bases). The CDR3 runs to 15 residues. With 3 bases removed from V and 4 bases from J, the gap between germline ends came to 14 bases. Germline V CDR1 and CDR2: SGDLS, YYNGEE.

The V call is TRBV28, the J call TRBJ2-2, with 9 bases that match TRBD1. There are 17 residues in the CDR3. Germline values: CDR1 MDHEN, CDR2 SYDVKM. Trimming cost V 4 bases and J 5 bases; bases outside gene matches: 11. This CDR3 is CASSSRDRVAETGELFF. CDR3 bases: TGTGCCAGCAGTTCCCGGGACAGGGTAGCGGAAACCGGGGAGCTGTTTTTT.

CDR3 region: CASSLVRLAGKTDTQYF. The CDR3, as DNA: TGTGCCAGCTCACTAGTCCGTCTCGCGGGGAAGACAGATACGCAGTATTTT. The chain carries TRBV18 and TRBJ2-3; TRBD2 might be the D (6 bases). V was clipped by 4 bases and J by 3 bases, with 20 bases between them. CDR1 and CDR2 (germline): KGHSH, LQKENI. CDR3 size: 17 residues.

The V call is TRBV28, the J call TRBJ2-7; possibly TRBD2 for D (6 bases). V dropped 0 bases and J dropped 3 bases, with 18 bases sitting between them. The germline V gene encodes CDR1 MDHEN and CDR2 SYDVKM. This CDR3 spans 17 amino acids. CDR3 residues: CASSLWTRHTAIYEQYF. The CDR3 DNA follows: TGTGCCAGCAGTTTATGGACTAGACATACCGCCATCTACGAGCAGTACTTC.

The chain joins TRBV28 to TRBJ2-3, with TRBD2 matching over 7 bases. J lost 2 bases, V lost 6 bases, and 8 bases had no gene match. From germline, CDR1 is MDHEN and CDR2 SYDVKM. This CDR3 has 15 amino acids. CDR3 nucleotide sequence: TGTGCCAGCAGAAAACTAGCGACGGACACAGATACGCAGTATTTT. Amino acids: CASRKLATDTDTQYF. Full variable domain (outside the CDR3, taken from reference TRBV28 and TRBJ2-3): DVKVTQSSRYLVKRTGEKVFLECVQDMDHENMFWYRQDPGLGLRLIYFSYDVKMKEKGDIPEGYSVSREKKERFSLILESASTNQTSMYLCASRKLATDTDTQYFGPGTRLTVL.